Here is one T cell receptor (beta chain) with its context. The data originate from a study of T cell responses to AZD1222 COVID-19 vaccine. J gave up 2 bases and V 8 bases, and 8 bases lay outside the gene matches. The germline V gene encodes CDR1 MDHEN and CDR2 SYDVKM. This CDR3 contains 15 residues. The repertoire was sequenced with immunoSEQ multiplex PCR; TCRdb's copy has only in-frame clones and lacks some. The table lists tens of thousands of clones, over 75% of them singletons. This clonotype was sampled from an adult who received the AZD1222 COVID-19 vaccine. This chain links TRBV28 with TRBJ1-5, with TRBD1 identical over 8 bases. The sequencing used peripheral blood, collected 28 days after the second AZD1222 dose. The CDR3 nucleotides are TGTGCCAGCGATCTGCCGACAGGGGGCAATCAGCCCCAGCATTTT. Its translation is CASDLPTGGNQPQHF.